A single sample gave rise to the 14 T cell receptor beta chains below, sequenced in a study of T cells in Graves' hyperthyroidism and ophthalmopathy (dated by TCRdb to about 2019). The library was generated by multiplex PCR. Sequencing was performed on an Illumina HiSeq 2000. The TCR beta CDR3 regions were amplified from the RNA transcripts. A first-round RT-PCR of the TCR CDR3 used the HTBI primer set with the Qiagen OneStep RT-PCR kit. Starting from the raw public reads, TCRdb applied fastp trimming at Q25, assembled clones with MiXCR and retained in-frame beta chains. Each entry is one CDR3 protein sequence, shown with its most common DNA and genes. This sample lists about 560,000 distinct CDR3 sequences; about 14% were detected once. The top ten hold about 15% of the sample. The sequencing input was blood. The receptors shown here come from a woman aged 40-49 years with Graves' hyperthyroidism.

The rearrangement links TRBV24-1 to TRBJ2-2; D is undetermined. Germline V gives CDR1 KGHDR, CDR2 SFDVKD. This CDR3 comprises 13 residues. V dropped 5 bases and J dropped 6 bases, with 9 bases sitting between them. The CDR3 spells CATSGQAPGELFF. The CDR3 DNA reads as TGTGCCACCAGTGGTCAGGCCCCCGGGGAGCTGTTTTTT.

This clonotype was counted ten times or more. The V call is TRBV3-1, the J call TRBJ2-3, with TRBD2 identical over 10 bases. The CDR3 sequence is 18 residues long. Germline V gene data show CDR1 as LGHDT and CDR2 as YNNKEL (reference sequence). V shed 1 base and J 2 bases; nucleotides not matched to a gene: 9. The CDR3 protein is CASSQGLAGDLVTDTQYF. CDR3 coding DNA: TGTGCCAGCAGCCAAGGGCTAGCGGGAGACTTAGTCACAGATACGCAGTATTTT.

The table lists this clonotype with many counts. The chain is built from TRBV29-1 and TRBJ2-1; tentative D call: TRBD1 (6 bases). V lost 2 bases and J 5 bases, leaving 16 bases between the germline ends. The CDR3 consists of 15 residues. CDR1 is SQVTM, CDR2 ANQGSEA, per germline. The CDR3 loop is CSVERPGQQDNEQFF. As DNA, the CDR3 is TGCAGCGTTGAACGTCCCGGACAGCAAGACAATGAGCAGTTCTTC.

The CDR3 region has the DNA TGCGCCAGCAGCACGGACTCGAAAGAGACCCAGTACTTC. Translated: CASSTDSKETQYF. V and J are TRBV5-1 and TRBJ2-5, with D possibly matching TRBD2 (5 bases). The CDR3 has 13 amino acids. Trimming shortened V by 4 bases and J by 3 bases, and 10 bases separated the two germline ends. Germline assignment: CDR1 SGHRS and CDR2 YFSETQ.

This rearrangement joins TRBV4-2 to TRBJ2-5, with D perhaps TRBD1 or TRBD2 (5 bases each). The CDR3 is 14 amino acids. CDR1 and CDR2 from the germline V gene are LGHNA and YNFKEQ. The V gene lost 1 base and the J gene lost 4 bases, with 10 bases spanning the gap. CDR3: CASSQGGGSETQYF. The CDR3 DNA reads TGTGCCAGCAGCCAAGGTGGGGGATCAGAGACCCAGTACTTC.

In its sample, this clonotype was seen many times. The chain uses TRBV3-1 and TRBJ1-1, with D unclear. V was shortened by 7 bases and J by 2 bases, with 14 bases between the two germline ends. Germline loops: CDR1 LGHDT, CDR2 YNNKEL (reference sequence). This CDR3 region has 14 residues. Written as DNA, the CDR3 is TGTGCCAGCACCCGTAGGGAAGGAAACACTGAAGCTTTCTTT. Amino acid sequence: CASTRREGNTEAFF.

The sample holds many counts of this clonotype. The chain has TRBV7-9 and TRBJ2-3; maybe TRBD2 (5 bases). Trimming left V 1 base short and J 2 bases short, with 10 bases between. Per the germline V gene, CDR1 is SEHNR and CDR2 is FQNEAQ (reference sequence). The CDR3 is made up of 15 amino acids. The CDR3, as DNA: TGTGCCAGCAGCTTAGGCGGGCAGAACACAGATACGCAGTATTTT. Translating it yields CASSLGGQNTDTQYF. The variable domain in full, with the rest retrieved from reference TRBV7-9 and TRBJ2-3, is DTGVSQNPRHKITKRGQNVTFRCDPISEHNRLYWYRQTLGQGPEFLTYFQNEAQLEKSRLLSDRFSAERPKGSFSTLEIQRTEQGDSAMYLCASSLGGQNTDTQYFGPGTRLTVL.

The rearrangement links TRBV12-3 or TRBV12-4 to TRBJ1-2; TRBD1 matches 12 bases. The CDR3 consists of 16 residues. V lost 1 base, J lost 4 bases, and 4 bases stayed unmatched. CDR3 DNA sequence: TGTGCCAGCAGTTTAGAGGGGACAGGGGGCTCCTATGGCTACACCTTC. Residues: CASSLEGTGGSYGYTF.

This clonotype was observed many times. The rearrangement joins TRBV7-2 to TRBJ2-5; 11 bases match TRBD2. The CDR3 totals 15 residues. With 5 bases clipped from V and 7 bases from J, the junction kept 9 bases outside the gene matches. In germline, CDR1 is SGHTA, CDR2 FQGNSA. The DNA of the CDR3 is TGTGCCAGCAGCACCGAACCCCTAGCGGGAGGGACCCAGTACTTC. Its protein is CASSTEPLAGGTQYF.

This clonotype was detected many times. The chain is built from TRBV18 and TRBJ1-3; D uncertain. Trimming shortened V by 3 bases and J by 0 bases, and 12 bases separated the two germline ends. The germline CDR1 and CDR2 sequences are KGHSH and LQKENI. The CDR3 runs 16 residues. CDR3 coding DNA: TGTGCCAGCTCACCCCCCAGAACTCTCTCTGGAAACACCATATATTTT. This codes for CASSPPRTLSGNTIYF.

This clonotype came up a few times. CDR3 sequence: CASSSSMGGRYSEQFF. The CDR3 bases are TGTGCCAGCAGTTCTAGTATGGGCGGGAGGTACTCTGAGCAGTTCTTC. This sequence joins TRBV12-3 or TRBV12-4 and TRBJ2-1; TRBD2 aligns across 8 bases. The CDR3 extends over 16 amino acids. V was clipped by 4 bases and J by 9 bases; unmatched bases: 14.

With regard to this clonotype: Possible read error: a much larger clone is one base away. The V gene is TRBV5-1, the J gene TRBJ2-3; D ambiguous. The germline gives CDR1 SGHRS, CDR2 YFSETQ. There are 15 residues in the CDR3. The chain's CDR3 is CAGSLAARRTDTQYF. As DNA, the CDR3 is TGCGCCGGCAGCTTGGCGGCTAGACGAACAGATACGCAGTATTTT. The variable domain in full, with the rest retrieved from reference TRBV5-1 and TRBJ2-3, is KAGVTQTPRYLIKTRGQQVTLSCSPISGHRSVSWYQQTPGQGLQFLFEYFSETQRNKGNFPGRFSGRQFSNSRSEMNVSTLELGDSALYLCAGSLAARRTDTQYFGPGTRLTVL.

This clonotype was seen at least ten times. This chain uses TRBV10-1 with TRBJ2-3; TRBD2 matches at 11 bases. Trimming took 2 bases from V and 6 from J; bases not matched to a gene: 7. This CDR3 region has 16 residues. In germline, CDR1 is WNHNN, CDR2 SYGVQD (reference sequence). Here the CDR3 DNA reads TGCGCCAGCAGTGAGATTAGCGGGAGGGCCGGGGATACGCAGTATTTT. Its translation is CASSEISGRAGDTQYF.

This clonotype was seen repeatedly, ten times or more. The chain has TRBV28 and TRBJ2-7, with D hard to call. The V gene's germline CDR1 is MDHEN and CDR2 SYDVKM. Trimming pared 6 bases from V and 0 bases from J, leaving 15 bases between. The CDR3 extends over 15 amino acids. CDR3 protein: CASSVRLVSSYEQYF. Written as DNA, the CDR3 is TGTGCCAGCAGCGTTAGGTTGGTCAGCTCCTACGAGCAGTACTTC.